This entry concerns a single TCR beta chain. Its target is unknown. This sample is drawn from a study of T cell responses to AZD1222 COVID-19 vaccine. General study points: Spike was spanned by vaccine-associated CD4 TCRs, with dominance at 160-218 and 743-854. Females made up more of the donors, who were largely white British, and clonal diversity may have come out too low. Baseline testing showed seropositivity in only 5 or 6 AZD1222 recipients. Unmutated variant regions reportedly attract nearly half of all spike-specific TCRs.

Some clones are missing from TCRdb's copy, which holds only in-frame ones; the method was immunoSEQ multiplex PCR. The table has about 79,000 clones, around 81% seen once. Germline CDR1 SQVTM, CDR2 ANQGSEA. V lost 4 bases and J 7 bases, leaving 16 bases between the germline ends. CDR3 length equals 13 residues. This sequence originates from an adult in good health. The sequenced sample was peripheral blood, obtained on day 0 of AZD1222 vaccination. V gene TRBV29-1 combines with J gene TRBJ1-2; TRBD1 is a possible D gene (6 bases). CDR3 DNA sequence: TGCAGCGTTGTGGACAGTCTTCGGAGTGGCTACACCTTC. This encodes CSVVDSLRSGYTF. The full variable domain, with the rest looked up from reference TRBV29-1 and TRBJ1-2, is SAVISQKPSRDICQRGTSLTIQCQVDSQVTMMFWYRQQPGQSLTLIATANQGSEATYESGFVIDKFPISRPNLTFSTLTVSNMSPEDSSIYLCSVVDSLRSGYTFGSGTRLTVV.